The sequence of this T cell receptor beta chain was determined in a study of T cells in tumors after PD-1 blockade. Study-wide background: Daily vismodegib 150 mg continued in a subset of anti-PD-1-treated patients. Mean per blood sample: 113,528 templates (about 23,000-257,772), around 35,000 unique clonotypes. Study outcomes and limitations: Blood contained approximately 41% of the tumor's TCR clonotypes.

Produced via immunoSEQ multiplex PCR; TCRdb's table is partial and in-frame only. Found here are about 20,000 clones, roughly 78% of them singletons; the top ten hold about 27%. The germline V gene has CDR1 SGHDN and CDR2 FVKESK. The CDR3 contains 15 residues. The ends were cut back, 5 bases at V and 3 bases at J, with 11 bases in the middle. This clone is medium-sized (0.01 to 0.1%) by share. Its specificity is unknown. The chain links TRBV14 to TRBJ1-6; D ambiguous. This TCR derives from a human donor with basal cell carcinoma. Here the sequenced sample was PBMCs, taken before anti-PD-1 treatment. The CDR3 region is CASSSAAGYNSPLHF. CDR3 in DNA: TGTGCCAGCAGCTCCGCTGCGGGCTATAATTCACCCCTCCACTTT.